These T cell receptor beta chains were read from a single sample in a study of chemoradiotherapy in HPV16-positive cancers. Assay used: immunoSEQ multiplex PCR; TCRdb lists only in-frame clones, some missing. The table has roughly 14,000 clones, over 75% seen once; the top ten hold approximately 1.3%. Sampling was conducted from a patient who underwent chemoradiotherapy. The receptors shown here come from a human donor with HPV-associated anogenital cancer. Each CDR3 is given with its conserved first and last residue. The order of the fields is V gene, J gene, D gene, clone size, CDR3 DNA, CDR3 protein. A D gene is named only where the DNA matches it firmly. Some rows mark clone size as missing; the rest say once, few, many or name a class of expanded clone.

V: TRBV6-6; J: TRBJ1-1; D: -; size: -; DNA: TGTGCCAGCATTAAAGGGCAAATGAACACTGAAGCTTTCTTT; CDR3: CASIKGQMNTEAFF
V: TRBV18; J: TRBJ1-1; D: TRBD1; size: -; DNA: TGTGCCAGCTCACCTCCGGACAGGGTAGCACGGGGGGCTTTCTTT; CDR3: CASSPPDRVARGAFF
V: TRBV5-5; J: TRBJ1-1; D: TRBD1; size: once; DNA: TGTGCCAGCAGATACCGACAGGGGAGCACTGAAGCTTTCTTT; CDR3: CASRYRQGSTEAFF
V: TRBV6-6; J: TRBJ1-2; D: -; size: -; DNA: TGTGCCAGCAGTTCGTTGAGGGCTAACTATGGCTACACCTTC; CDR3: CASSSLRANYGYTF
V: TRBV7-3; J: TRBJ2-3; D: -; size: few; DNA: TGTGCCAGCAGCCCCACAGGACACCCCACAGATACGCAGTATTTT; CDR3: CASSPTGHPTDTQYF
V: TRBV30; J: TRBJ1-5; D: -; size: once; DNA: TGTGCCTGGAGGGATAGCAATCAGCCCCAGCATTTT; CDR3: CAWRDSNQPQHF
V: TRBV7-9; J: TRBJ2-5; D: -; size: -; DNA: TGTGCCAGCAGCCCCTTAGGCGCTGAAGAGACCCAGTACTTC; CDR3: CASSPLGAEETQYF
V: TRBV28; J: TRBJ2-5; D: TRBD1; size: -; DNA: TGTGCCAGCAGCTGGGACCAGGCCAGGGGGGAGACCCAGTACTTC; CDR3: CASSWDQARGETQYF
V: TRBV2; J: TRBJ1-2; D: TRBD1; size: few; DNA: TGTGCCAGCAGTCCGGGACAGTACTATGGCTACACCTTC; CDR3: CASSPGQYYGYTF
V: TRBV5-6; J: TRBJ1-2; D: -; size: -; DNA: TGTGCCAGCAGCCCTGGCGAACAGGGAATTGGGTATGGCTACACCTTC; CDR3: CASSPGEQGIGYGYTF
V: TRBV6-6; J: TRBJ2-3; D: TRBD1; size: -; DNA: TGTGCCAGCAGTTATTCAGGGGGTGATGATACGCAGTATTTT; CDR3: CASSYSGGDDTQYF
V: TRBV14; J: TRBJ1-1; D: TRBD1; size: -; DNA: TGTGCCAGCAGCCAAGTACCCGGACAGGGGAACACTGAAGCTTTCTTT; CDR3: CASSQVPGQGNTEAFF
V: TRBV9; J: TRBJ2-1; D: TRBD1; size: -; DNA: TGTGCCAGCAGCCTCAGGGGGTGGTCTTACAATGAGCAGTTCTTC; CDR3: CASSLRGWSYNEQFF
V: TRBV7-3; J: TRBJ1-6; D: -; size: few; DNA: TGTGCCAGCAGCTTAAGTGGTGGACCACTCCACTTT; CDR3: CASSLSGGPLHF
V: TRBV7-9; J: TRBJ2-3; D: -; size: -; DNA: TGTGCCAGCAGCCTACCCCGGGGGATCACAGATACGCAGTATTTT; CDR3: CASSLPRGITDTQYF
V: TRBV7-2; J: TRBJ2-1; D: TRBD2; size: -; DNA: TGTGCCAGCAGCTTACGCCCTAGCGGGGGCCCATACAATGAGCAGTTCTTC; CDR3: CASSLRPSGGPYNEQFF
V: TRBV5-4; J: TRBJ2-3; D: -; size: -; DNA: TGTGCCAGCAGTGACGGCCCTAGCACAGATACGCAGTATTTT; CDR3: CASSDGPSTDTQYF
V: TRBV27; J: TRBJ2-1; D: -; size: -; DNA: TGTGCCAGCAGTTTCCGGAGCTCCTACAATGAGCAGTTCTTC; CDR3: CASSFRSSYNEQFF
V: TRBV25-1; J: TRBJ1-2; D: TRBD1; size: -; DNA: TGTGCCAGCAGTGGCTGGGGACAGAACCTTGAGGGCTACACCTTC; CDR3: CASSGWGQNLEGYTF
V: TRBV6-1; J: TRBJ2-1; D: TRBD1; size: -; DNA: TGTGCCAGCAGTTCCAGGGGGCATGAGCAGTTCTTC; CDR3: CASSSRGHEQFF
V: TRBV4-3; J: TRBJ2-5; D: TRBD2; size: -; DNA: TGCGCCAGCAGCCAAATAGCGGGGGGGCAAGTGACCCAGTACTTC; CDR3: CASSQIAGGQVTQYF
V: TRBV27; J: TRBJ1-1; D: TRBD1; size: -; DNA: TGTGCCAGCAGTACCCGGACAGGGACCACTGAAGCTTTCTTT; CDR3: CASSTRTGTTEAFF
V: TRBV7-7; J: TRBJ2-1; D: -; size: few; DNA: TGTGCTAGCAGCTCCGACGGGACAAGTGAGCAGTTCTTC; CDR3: CASSSDGTSEQFF
V: TRBV19; J: TRBJ1-5; D: -; size: -; DNA: TGTGCCAGCAGAATGGACTATCAGGCAACTAGCAATCAGCCCCAGCATTTT; CDR3: CASRMDYQATSNQPQHF
V: TRBV6-6; J: TRBJ1-1; D: TRBD1; size: -; DNA: TGTGCCAGCAGCCGACCACAGGGGGCCAGCACTGAAGCTTTCTTT; CDR3: CASSRPQGASTEAFF
V: TRBV14; J: TRBJ1-1; D: -; size: few; DNA: TGTGCCAGCAGCCCCTCTCTTCTGTTGAACACTGAAGCTTTCTTT; CDR3: CASSPSLLLNTEAFF
V: TRBV7-8; J: TRBJ2-1; D: TRBD2; size: -; DNA: TGTGCCAGCAGCTTTACCGGGACTAGTATCGACAATGAGCAGTTCTTC; CDR3: CASSFTGTSIDNEQFF
V: TRBV5-6; J: TRBJ1-1; D: -; size: -; DNA: TGTGCCAGCAACCGGGACCTAATCGACACTGAAGCTTTCTTT; CDR3: CASNRDLIDTEAFF
V: TRBV4-1; J: TRBJ2-3; D: TRBD1; size: few; DNA: TGCGCCAGCAGCCAGGTGGACAGGGGTTCAGATACGCAGTATTTT; CDR3: CASSQVDRGSDTQYF
V: TRBV4-1; J: TRBJ2-2; D: -; size: -; DNA: TGCGCCAGCAGCCAAACAGGGGGGGTCGGGGAGCTGTTTTTT; CDR3: CASSQTGGVGELFF
V: TRBV18; J: TRBJ2-2; D: -; size: -; DNA: TGTGCCAGCTTCAAGGACGTCACCTACACCGGGGAGCTGTTTTTT; CDR3: CASFKDVTYTGELFF
V: TRBV7-3; J: TRBJ2-1; D: TRBD2; size: -; DNA: TGTGCCAGCAGCTTATATGCGGGGGGGCCTGGTGAGCAGTTCTTC; CDR3: CASSLYAGGPGEQFF
V: TRBV5-1; J: TRBJ2-5; D: TRBD2; size: once; DNA: TGCGCCAGCAGCTTGTCTAGCGGGGGGCCCCTGGAAGAGACCCAGTACTTC; CDR3: CASSLSSGGPLEETQYF
V: TRBV27; J: TRBJ1-4; D: -; size: -; DNA: TGTGCCAGCAGGCAGGGGACTCATGAAAAACTGTTTTTT; CDR3: CASRQGTHEKLFF
V: TRBV27; J: TRBJ2-6; D: TRBD1; size: -; DNA: TGTGCCAGCAGCCCGGGACAGGGAAACTCTGGGGCCAACGTCCTGACTTTC; CDR3: CASSPGQGNSGANVLTF
V: TRBV29-1; J: TRBJ2-6; D: -; size: -; DNA: TGCAGCGCTGACCCCCCAGGCCTATCTGGGGCCAACGTCCTGACTTTC; CDR3: CSADPPGLSGANVLTF
V: TRBV7-2; J: TRBJ2-7; D: -; size: few; DNA: TGTGCCAGCAGCAGGCGCTCCTACGAGCAGTACTTC; CDR3: CASSRRSYEQYF
V: TRBV5-1; J: TRBJ2-3; D: -; size: -; DNA: TGCGCCAGCAGCTTGTCCCAAGATACGCAGTATTTT; CDR3: CASSLSQDTQYF
V: TRBV7-8; J: TRBJ2-3; D: -; size: -; DNA: TGTGCCAGCAGCTTTCTGCCCCGAGGGACAGATACGCAGTATTTT; CDR3: CASSFLPRGTDTQYF
V: TRBV7-2; J: TRBJ1-6; D: -; size: -; DNA: TGTGCCAGCAGCTTAGCGGCTGGGGGAGGGTCTGTAATGATTTCACCCCTCCACTTT; CDR3: CASSLAAGGGSVMISPLHF
V: TRBV4-2; J: TRBJ1-2; D: TRBD1; size: -; DNA: TGTGCCAGCAGCCAAGATCAGACAGGGAATGGCTACACCTTC; CDR3: CASSQDQTGNGYTF
V: TRBV4-1; J: TRBJ2-1; D: -; size: -; DNA: TGCGCCAGCAGCCAAGAACTAGCAGGGGGTTTCAATGAGCAGTTCTTC; CDR3: CASSQELAGGFNEQFF
V: TRBV12-5; J: TRBJ1-5; D: -; size: -; DNA: TGTGCTAGTGGAGGGGCCCAAACAAGGCCCCAGCATTTT; CDR3: CASGGAQTRPQHF
V: TRBV11-3; J: TRBJ1-2; D: -; size: -; DNA: TGTGCCAGCAGCTCATCTGGGGTAGGATTTAGGACCTTC; CDR3: CASSSSGVGFRTF
V: TRBV7-3; J: TRBJ1-4; D: -; size: -; DNA: TGTGCCAGCAGCTCCCAGGTTGGAGAAAAACTGTTTTTT; CDR3: CASSSQVGEKLFF
V: TRBV5-4; J: TRBJ2-5; D: TRBD2; size: -; DNA: TGTGCCAGCAGCCCCGGACTAGCGGGGGTCTATTTGGAGACCCAGTACTTC; CDR3: CASSPGLAGVYLETQYF
V: TRBV4-1; J: TRBJ1-5; D: -; size: -; DNA: TGCGCCAGCAGCCAAAACAGGGCTCGCAATCAGCCCCAGCATTTT; CDR3: CASSQNRARNQPQHF
V: TRBV12-5; J: TRBJ1-1; D: -; size: -; DNA: TGTGCTAGTGGTTTGATTCCCGGGACGGGGAACACTGAAGCTTTCTTT; CDR3: CASGLIPGTGNTEAFF
V: TRBV4-3; J: TRBJ2-1; D: -; size: -; DNA: TGCGCCAGCAGCCAAGACGGTGGGGGGGCGCATTCCAACGAGCAGTTCTTC; CDR3: CASSQDGGGAHSNEQFF
V: TRBV11-2; J: TRBJ2-5; D: TRBD1; size: once; DNA: TGTGCCAGCAGCTCAATACGACAGGGAAGAAGAGAGACCCAGTACTTC; CDR3: CASSSIRQGRRETQYF